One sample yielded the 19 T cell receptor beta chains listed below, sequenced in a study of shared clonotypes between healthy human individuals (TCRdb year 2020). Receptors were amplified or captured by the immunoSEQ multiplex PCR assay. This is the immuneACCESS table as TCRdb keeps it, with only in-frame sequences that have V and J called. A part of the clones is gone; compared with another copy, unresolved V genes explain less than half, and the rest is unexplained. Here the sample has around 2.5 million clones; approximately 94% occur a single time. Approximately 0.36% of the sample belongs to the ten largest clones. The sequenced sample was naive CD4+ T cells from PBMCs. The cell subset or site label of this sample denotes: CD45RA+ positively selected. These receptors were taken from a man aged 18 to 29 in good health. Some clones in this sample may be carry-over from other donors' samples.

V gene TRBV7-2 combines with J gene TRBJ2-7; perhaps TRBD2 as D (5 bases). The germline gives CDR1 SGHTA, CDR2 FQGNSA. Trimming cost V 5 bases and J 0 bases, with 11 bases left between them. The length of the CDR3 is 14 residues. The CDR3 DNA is TGTGCCAGCAGCACAGCCCGGGACTCCTACGAGCAGTACTTC. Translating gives CASSTARDSYEQYF.

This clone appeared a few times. The CDR3 here is CASSIRTGHQPQHF. The CDR3 DNA is TGTGCCAGTAGTATCCGGACAGGGCATCAGCCCCAGCATTTT. The V and J genes are TRBV19 and TRBJ1-5; 8 bases are shared with TRBD1. Germline CDR1 is LNHDA and CDR2 is SQIVND (reference sequence). The junction had 3 bases not matched to a gene; V was cut back by 3 bases and J by 5 bases. The CDR3 extends over 14 amino acids.

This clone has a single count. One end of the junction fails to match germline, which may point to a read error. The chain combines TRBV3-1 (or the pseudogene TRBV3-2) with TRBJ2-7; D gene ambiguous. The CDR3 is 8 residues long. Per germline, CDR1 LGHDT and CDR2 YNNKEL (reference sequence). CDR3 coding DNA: TGTGCCTGCTACGACTGGGACTTC. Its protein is CACYDWDF.

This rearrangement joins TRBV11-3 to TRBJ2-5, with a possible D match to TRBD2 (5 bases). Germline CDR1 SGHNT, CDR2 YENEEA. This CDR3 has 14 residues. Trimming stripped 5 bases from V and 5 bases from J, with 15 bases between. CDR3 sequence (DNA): TGTGCCAGCAGCCCCGGCCGGTGGGAGGAGACCCAGTACTTC. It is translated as CASSPGRWEETQYF.

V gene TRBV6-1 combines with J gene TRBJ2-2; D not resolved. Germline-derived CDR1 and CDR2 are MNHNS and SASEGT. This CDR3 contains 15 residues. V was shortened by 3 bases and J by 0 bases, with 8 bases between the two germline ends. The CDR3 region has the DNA TGTGCCAGCAGTGATCCCGGAGCGAACACCGGGGAGCTGTTTTTT. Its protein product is CASSDPGANTGELFF.

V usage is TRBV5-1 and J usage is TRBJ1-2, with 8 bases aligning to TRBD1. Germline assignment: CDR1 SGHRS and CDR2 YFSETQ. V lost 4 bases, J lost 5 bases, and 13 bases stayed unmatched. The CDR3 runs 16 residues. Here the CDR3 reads CASSGETGAYSYGYTF. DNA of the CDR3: TGCGCCAGCAGCGGGGAGACAGGGGCTTATTCTTATGGCTACACCTTC.

As DNA, the CDR3 is TGTGCCATCAGGGTCTACAGAGCCCTTGGGCCAGATACGCAGTATTTT. Protein: CAIRVYRALGPDTQYF. V usage is TRBV10-3 and J usage is TRBJ2-3; D is ambiguous. This CDR3 contains 16 residues. Trimming left V 6 bases short and J 4 bases short, with 20 bases between. Germline CDR1 and CDR2: ENHRY and SYGVKD.

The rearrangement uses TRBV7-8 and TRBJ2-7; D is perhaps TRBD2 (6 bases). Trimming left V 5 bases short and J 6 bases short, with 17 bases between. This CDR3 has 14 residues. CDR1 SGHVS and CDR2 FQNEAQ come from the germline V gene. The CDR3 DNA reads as TGTGCCAGCAGCCAACGGGGACTCAGTAGCGAGCAGTACTTC. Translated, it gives CASSQRGLSSEQYF.

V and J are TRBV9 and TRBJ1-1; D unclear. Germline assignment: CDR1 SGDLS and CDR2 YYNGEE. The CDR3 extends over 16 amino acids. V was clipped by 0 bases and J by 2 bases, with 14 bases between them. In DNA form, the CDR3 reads TGTGCCAGCAGCGTAGGGTCGGTAAGGACTAACACTGAAGCTTTCTTT. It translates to CASSVGSVRTNTEAFF.

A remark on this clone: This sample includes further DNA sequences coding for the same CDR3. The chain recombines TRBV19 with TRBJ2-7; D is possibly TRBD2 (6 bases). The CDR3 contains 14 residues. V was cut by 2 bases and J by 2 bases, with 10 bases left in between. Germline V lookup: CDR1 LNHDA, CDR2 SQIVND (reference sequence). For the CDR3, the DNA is TGTGCCAGTAGTATAACCGGGAGTCCCTACGAGCAGTACTTC. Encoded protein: CASSITGSPYEQYF.

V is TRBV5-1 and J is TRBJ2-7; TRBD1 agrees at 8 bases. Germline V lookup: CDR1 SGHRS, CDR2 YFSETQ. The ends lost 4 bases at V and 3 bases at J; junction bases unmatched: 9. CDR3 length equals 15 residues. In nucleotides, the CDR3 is TGCGCCAGCAGCACCCGAGGGGGGACAGGCTACGAGCAGTACTTC. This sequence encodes CASSTRGGTGYEQYF.

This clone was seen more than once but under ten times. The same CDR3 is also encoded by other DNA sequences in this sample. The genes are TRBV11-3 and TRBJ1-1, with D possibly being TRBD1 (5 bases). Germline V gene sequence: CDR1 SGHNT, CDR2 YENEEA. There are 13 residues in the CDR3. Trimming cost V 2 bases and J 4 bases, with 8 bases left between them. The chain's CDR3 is CASSLTGGTEAFF. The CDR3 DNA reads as TGTGCCAGCAGCTTAACAGGAGGCACTGAAGCTTTCTTT. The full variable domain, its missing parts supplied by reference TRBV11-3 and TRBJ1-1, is EAGVVQSPRYKIIEKKQPVAFWCNPISGHNTLYWYLQNLGQGPELLIRYENEEAVDDSQLPKDRFSAERLKGVDSTLKIQPAELGDSAVYLCASSLTGGTEAFFGQGTRLTVV.

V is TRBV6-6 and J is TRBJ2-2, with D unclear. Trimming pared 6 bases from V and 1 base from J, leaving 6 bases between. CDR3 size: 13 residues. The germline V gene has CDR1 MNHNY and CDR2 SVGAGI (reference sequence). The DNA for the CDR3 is TGTGCCAGCAGCACGGGGAACACCGGGGAGCTGTTTTTT. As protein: CASSTGNTGELFF.

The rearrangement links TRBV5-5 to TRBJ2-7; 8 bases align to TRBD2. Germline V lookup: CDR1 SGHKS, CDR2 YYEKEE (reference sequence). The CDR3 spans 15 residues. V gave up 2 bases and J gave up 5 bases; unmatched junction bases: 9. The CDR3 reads CASSFAGTSDDEQYF. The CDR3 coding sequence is TGTGCCAGCAGCTTTGCAGGGACTAGTGACGACGAGCAGTACTTC.

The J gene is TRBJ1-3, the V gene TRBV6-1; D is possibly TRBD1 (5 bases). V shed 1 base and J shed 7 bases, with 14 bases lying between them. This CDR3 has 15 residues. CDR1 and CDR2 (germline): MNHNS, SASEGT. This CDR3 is CASSEVGLGGNTIYF. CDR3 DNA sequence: TGTGCCAGCAGTGAAGTGGGATTGGGGGGGAACACCATATATTTT.

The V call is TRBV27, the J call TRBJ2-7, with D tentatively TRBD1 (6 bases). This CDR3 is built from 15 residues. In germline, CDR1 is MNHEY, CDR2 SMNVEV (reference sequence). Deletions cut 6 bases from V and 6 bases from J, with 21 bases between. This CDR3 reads CASSAVLTGLREQYF. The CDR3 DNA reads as TGTGCCAGCAGCGCAGTCCTGACAGGACTGCGCGAGCAGTACTTC.

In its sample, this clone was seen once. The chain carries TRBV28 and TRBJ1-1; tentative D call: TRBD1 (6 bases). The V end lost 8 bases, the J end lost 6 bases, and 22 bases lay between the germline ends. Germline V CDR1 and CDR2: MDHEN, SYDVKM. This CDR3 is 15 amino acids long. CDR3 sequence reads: CASPDSGSAKAEAFF. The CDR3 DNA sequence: TGTGCCAGCCCGGACAGTGGATCCGCTAAGGCTGAAGCTTTCTTT. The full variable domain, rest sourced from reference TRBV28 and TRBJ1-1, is DVKVTQSSRYLVKRTGEKVFLECVQDMDHENMFWYRQDPGLGLRLIYFSYDVKMKEKGDIPEGYSVSREKKERFSLILESASTNQTSMYLCASPDSGSAKAEAFFGQGTRLTVV.

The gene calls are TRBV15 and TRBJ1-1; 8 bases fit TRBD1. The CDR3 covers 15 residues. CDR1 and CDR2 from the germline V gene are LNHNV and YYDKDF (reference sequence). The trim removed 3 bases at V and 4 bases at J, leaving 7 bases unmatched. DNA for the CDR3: TGTGCCACCAGCAGGGGGCAGGGGGCTATCACTGAAGCTTTCTTT. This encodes CATSRGQGAITEAFF.

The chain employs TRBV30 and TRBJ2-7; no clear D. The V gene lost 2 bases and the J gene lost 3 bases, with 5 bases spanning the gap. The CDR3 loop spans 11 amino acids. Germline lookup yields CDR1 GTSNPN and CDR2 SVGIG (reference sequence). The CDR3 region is CAWSLDYEQYF. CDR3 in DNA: TGTGCCTGGAGTTTAGACTACGAGCAGTACTTC.